Each of the 31 T cell receptor beta chains below was sequenced from the same sample in a study of cytomegalovirus exposure and HLA in healthy donors. With 60 Vbeta and 13 Jbeta primers, the PCR was carried out. Sequencing was performed with immunoSEQ multiplex PCR; in TCRdb, only in-frame clones are kept and a portion is missing. Of 80,000 or so clones listed, more than 50% are singletons. The sequenced material came from PBMCs. The origin of the receptors is a male donor in good health and CMV-seropositive.

The chain is built from TRBV2 and TRBJ1-2, with 7 nucleotides matching TRBD1. V lost 5 bases to trimming and J lost 6 bases; unmatched junction nucleotides: 9. The CDR3 covers 14 residues. CDR1 and CDR2 from the germline V gene are SNHLY and FYNNEI. The CDR3 region is CASSRTGPQHGYTF. As DNA, the CDR3 is TGTGCCAGCAGTCGGACAGGTCCTCAGCATGGCTACACCTTC. Based on the CDR3 plus reference TRBV2 and TRBJ1-2, the full variable domain is EPEVTQTPSHQVTQMGQEVILRCVPISNHLYFYWYRQILGQKVEFLVSFYNNEISEKSEIFDDQFSVERPDGSNFTLKIRSTKLEDSAMYFCASSRTGPQHGYTFGSGTRLTVV.

The chain carries TRBV6-5 and TRBJ1-3, with D unclear. There are 11 residues in the CDR3. V lost 5 bases and J lost 4, with 3 bases in between. Germline CDR1 is MNHEY and CDR2 is SVGAGI. The CDR3 loop is CASSQGNTIYF. The CDR3 coding sequence is TGTGCCAGCAGTCAAGGAAACACCATATATTTT.

In this sample, this clone turned up a few times. This sequence joins TRBV7-3 and TRBJ2-2; the D gene is possibly TRBD2 (5 bases). The V end lost 5 bases, the J end lost 6 bases, and 22 bases lay between the germline ends. The CDR3 totals 17 residues. Per germline, CDR1 SGHTA and CDR2 FQGTGA. The CDR3 sequence: CASSSHSGSPPAGELFF. CDR3 nucleotides: TGTGCCAGCAGCAGCCACTCGGGATCCCCTCCTGCCGGGGAGCTGTTTTTT.

This clone was counted a few times. V is TRBV6-5 and J is TRBJ2-5, with TRBD2 matching over 10 bases. CDR1 MNHEY and CDR2 SVGAGI come from the germline V gene. This CDR3 is 15 amino acids long. The V segment lost 9 bases and the J segment 5 bases; nucleotides outside the gene matches: 12. This chain's CDR3 is CASGDTSGEGETQYF. The CDR3 coding sequence is TGTGCCAGTGGAGACACTAGCGGGGAGGGGGAGACCCAGTACTTC.

Worth noting for this clone: A junction boundary mismatches the germline segment, possibly from a read error. The gene calls are TRBV7-7 and TRBJ2-2; possibly TRBD2 for D (5 bases). Germline CDR1 is SSHAT and CDR2 is FNYEAQ (reference sequence). This CDR3 has 12 amino acids. The CDR3, as DNA: TGTGCTAGCAGGCCAGCGGCCGGGGAGCTGTTTTTT. Encoded protein: CASRPAAGELFF.

The rearrangement links TRBV19 to TRBJ2-1, with 7 bases lining up with TRBD1. V gave up 0 bases and J gave up 7 bases; unmatched junction bases: 12. CDR1 and CDR2 (germline): LNHDA, SQIVND (reference sequence). CDR3 length equals 17 residues. CDR3 in DNA: TGTGCCAGTAGTATAGAGGAAAAGGGTACAGGGGAGAATGAGCAGTTCTTC. It is translated as CASSIEEKGTGENEQFF.

A remark on this clone: This CDR3 is missing its conserved last phenylalanine or tryptophan, likely due to a read error. The DNA is omitted, as the CDR3 cannot be located on it reliably, and the CDR3 follows TCRdb's listing. The V and J genes are TRBV29-1 and TRBJ1-1; the table's D call of TRBD1 was not tested on the DNA. CDR1 is SQVTM and CDR2 is ANQGSEA in the germline V gene. Termini included, the CDR3 measures 9 amino acids. CDR3 protein: CSVARGPPG.

The CDR3 region has the DNA TGTGCCAGTAGTATGCAGGGTAGCGAGCAGTACTTC. Protein sequence: CASSMQGSEQYF. The V and J genes are TRBV19 and TRBJ2-7; D may be TRBD1 (5 bases). Germline V gives CDR1 LNHDA, CDR2 SQIVND (reference sequence). Trimming shortened V by 3 bases and J by 6 bases, and 9 bases separated the two germline ends. This CDR3 comprises 12 residues.

The chain couples TRBV30 to TRBJ2-7, with 8 bases that match TRBD1. The CDR3 spans 14 residues. Per the germline V gene, CDR1 is GTSNPN and CDR2 is SVGIG (reference sequence). J was trimmed by 5 bases and V by 5 bases; bases with no gene match: 11. The CDR3 sequence is CAWSGQGLAHEQYF. The CDR3, as DNA: TGTGCCTGGTCTGGACAGGGACTTGCCCACGAGCAGTACTTC.

V is TRBV12-5 and J is TRBJ1-1; the D is unclear. This CDR3 has 11 residues. The V end was cut by 5 bases, the J end by 6 bases, with 7 bases between. The germline V gene has CDR1 LGHNT and CDR2 FRNRAP. The CDR3: CASGLGAEAFF. CDR3 coding DNA: TGTGCTAGTGGTCTCGGGGCTGAAGCTTTCTTT. The entire variable domain, with the rest obtained from reference TRBV12-5 and TRBJ1-1, is as follows: DARVTQTPRHKVTEMGQEVTMRCQPILGHNTVFWYRQTMMQGLELLAYFRNRAPLDDSGMPKDRFSAEMPDATLATLKIQPSEPRDSAVYFCASGLGAEAFFGQGTRLTVV.

DNA for the CDR3: TGCGCCAGCAGCTCCGGGACAGGGGATTCTGAAGCTTTCTTT. Translation: CASSSGTGDSEAFF. V usage is TRBV5-1 and J usage is TRBJ1-1; 10 bases fit TRBD1. J was trimmed by 6 bases and V by 3 bases; bases with no gene match: 5. This CDR3 is 14 amino acids long. From germline, CDR1 is SGHRS and CDR2 YFSETQ.

This chain links TRBV5-1 with TRBJ2-2; a weak D match, TRBD1 (5 bases). The V gene lost 2 bases and the J gene lost 10 bases, with 15 bases spanning the gap. Germline loops: CDR1 SGHRS, CDR2 YFSETQ. The CDR3 consists of 14 residues. The chain's CDR3 is CASSFDGRTMELFF. The DNA of the CDR3 is TGCGCCAGCAGCTTCGACGGACGGACAATGGAGCTGTTTTTT.

The rearrangement links TRBV29-1 to TRBJ2-1; 16 bases align to TRBD2. The CDR3 is made up of 18 amino acids. The V and J ends lost 3 bases and 3 bases, in that order; junction bases with no gene match: 8. The germline V gene encodes CDR1 SQVTM and CDR2 ANQGSEA. In DNA form, the CDR3 reads TGCAGCGTTGAGGGACTAGCGGGAGGGCCACTAAGCTACAATGAGCAGTTCTTC. Amino acids: CSVEGLAGGPLSYNEQFF.

CDR3 in amino acids: CATSSRTGVDNEQFF. The CDR3 DNA sequence: TGTGCCACCAGCAGCCGGACAGGGGTGGACAATGAGCAGTTCTTC. The genes are TRBV15 and TRBJ2-1; TRBD1 matches 9 bases. Trimming cost V 3 bases and J 5 bases; bases outside gene matches: 5. Germline CDR1 is LNHNV and CDR2 is YYDKDF (reference sequence). The CDR3 sequence is 15 residues long.

The chain carries TRBV6-4 and TRBJ1-5, with D perhaps matching TRBD1 (6 bases). V lost 3 bases to trimming and J lost 6 bases, with 12 bases between them. Germline assignment: CDR1 MRHNA and CDR2 SNTAGT. The CDR3 totals 14 residues. The CDR3 region has the DNA TGTGCCAGCAGTGAGGCGGGGGGCAGTCAGCCCCAGCATTTT. Protein product: CASSEAGGSQPQHF.

This clone was detected only a few times. The chain is built from TRBV5-1 and TRBJ2-7, with 10 bases matching TRBD1. Unmatched junction bases numbered 4, after V lost 0 bases and J lost 4 bases. This CDR3 contains 15 residues. Germline V CDR1 and CDR2: SGHRS, YFSETQ. CDR3 in DNA: TGCGCCAGCAGCTTGGACGGGACAGGGGTTTACGAGCAGTACTTC. Translating gives CASSLDGTGVYEQYF.

The CDR3 sequence is CASSSTTGGEAFF. CDR3 DNA: TGTGCCAGCAGTTCTACGACAGGGGGTGAAGCTTTCTTT. The V and J genes are TRBV27 and TRBJ1-1; 9 positions match TRBD1. CDR1 and CDR2 from the germline V gene are MNHEY and SMNVEV (reference sequence). The CDR3 is 13 amino acids. Unmatched junction bases numbered 4, after V lost 4 bases and J lost 7 bases.

V gene TRBV11-1 combines with J gene TRBJ2-7, with D perhaps TRBD2 (5 bases). The V and J ends lost 5 bases and 0 bases respectively, with 20 bases between them. CDR3 size: 17 residues. Germline-derived CDR1 and CDR2 are SGHAT and FQDESV (reference sequence). CDR3: CASSLTDSAASSYEQYF. In DNA form, the CDR3 reads TGTGCCAGCAGCCTGACGGATTCAGCGGCAAGCTCCTACGAGCAGTACTTC. The full variable domain, in which reference TRBV11-1 and TRBJ2-7 provide the parts outside the CDR3, is EAEVAQSPRYKITEKSQAVAFWCDPISGHATLYWYRQILGQGPELLVQFQDESVVDDSQLPKDRFSAERLKGVDSTLKIQPAELGDSAMYLCASSLTDSAASSYEQYFGPGTRLTVT.

V gene TRBV9 combines with J gene TRBJ2-5, with D tentatively TRBD2 (6 bases). The J call may be incorrect, as the DNA end agrees better with TRBJ2-7. This CDR3 has 16 amino acids. Germline V gene data show CDR1 as SGDLS and CDR2 as YYNGEE. The CDR3 DNA is TGTGCCAGCAGCCCTCAGGTGGGGGGTTCACACTACGAGCAGTACTTC. Its protein is CASSPQVGGSHYEQYF.

In this sample, this clone turned up a few times. The chain carries TRBV27 and TRBJ2-2; D not resolved. The CDR3 spans 12 residues. V lost 5 bases to trimming and J lost 2 bases, with 3 bases between them. Germline V gene sequence: CDR1 MNHEY, CDR2 SMNVEV (reference sequence). The CDR3 sequence: CASSRNTGELFF. The CDR3 DNA sequence: TGTGCCAGCAGTCGTAACACCGGGGAGCTGTTTTTT.

The gene calls are TRBV5-4 and TRBJ1-1, with 7 bases that match TRBD1. With 2 bases clipped from V and 1 base from J, the junction kept 5 bases outside the gene matches. The CDR3 loop spans 15 amino acids. Germline values: CDR1 SGHNT, CDR2 YYREEE (reference sequence). In DNA form, the CDR3 reads TGTGCCAGCAGCTTAGGACAGGAGGGGAACACTGAAGCTTTCTTT. Translation: CASSLGQEGNTEAFF.

In this sample, this clone turned up a few times. The chain carries TRBV10-1 and TRBJ2-7; 10 bases align to TRBD2. The CDR3 loop spans 14 amino acids. Germline assignment: CDR1 WNHNN and CDR2 SYGVQD (reference sequence). After removal of 4 bases from V and 8 bases from J, the junction contained 8 bases not matched to a gene. The CDR3 protein is CASSGASGSRKQYF. CDR3 nucleotide sequence: TGCGCCAGCAGTGGGGCTAGCGGGAGTCGTAAGCAGTACTTC.

This clone has only one observation. The rearrangement uses TRBV19 and TRBJ1-1; TRBD1 matches 7 bases. There are 16 residues in the CDR3. V was pared by 6 bases and J by 1 base, with 11 bases of the junction left unmatched. Germline-derived CDR1 and CDR2 are LNHDA and SQIVND (reference sequence). The CDR3 here is CASSPPGQVGNTEAFF. The CDR3 DNA follows: TGTGCCAGTAGCCCGCCCGGACAGGTGGGGAACACTGAAGCTTTCTTT.

The CDR3 coding sequence is TGTGCCAGCGGCGTTGGACTAGGTACGTCGAATGAGCAGTTCTTC. It encodes CASGVGLGTSNEQFF. The chain has TRBV6-6 and TRBJ2-1; 7 nucleotides line up with TRBD2. Germline CDR1 reads MNHNY; CDR2 reads SVGAGI (reference sequence). This CDR3 has 15 amino acids. The ends lost 8 bases at V and 7 bases at J; junction bases unmatched: 14.

The V and J genes are TRBV7-9 and TRBJ2-3; 7 nucleotides align to TRBD1. CDR3 length: 16 amino acids. V trimming: 5 bases; J trimming: 4 bases; junction bases outside the gene matches: 12. CDR1 and CDR2 from the germline V gene are SEHNR and FQNEAQ (reference sequence). The DNA for the CDR3 is TGTGCCAGCAGCCCTAGGGGCAGGGGGATGGCAGATACGCAGTATTTT. Amino acids: CASSPRGRGMADTQYF.

The rearrangement uses TRBV9 and TRBJ1-1, with 10 bases aligning to TRBD1. The length of the CDR3 is 15 residues. CDR1 and CDR2 (germline): SGDLS, YYNGEE. V gave up 3 bases and J gave up 5 bases; unmatched junction bases: 7. CDR3 in amino acids: CASSDATGGRTEAFF. CDR3 nucleotide sequence: TGTGCCAGCAGCGACGCGACAGGGGGCAGGACTGAAGCTTTCTTT.

This clone has only a few counts. The chain employs TRBV5-1 and TRBJ2-5; the match to TRBD2 covers 8 bases. There are 15 residues in the CDR3. Germline V lookup: CDR1 SGHRS, CDR2 YFSETQ. The ends lost 1 base at V and 5 bases at J; junction bases unmatched: 7. The chain's CDR3 is CASSLRRGAEETQYF. CDR3 coding DNA: TGCGCCAGCAGCTTGAGGCGGGGGGCCGAGGAGACCCAGTACTTC. Full variable domain (rest looked up from reference TRBV5-1 and TRBJ2-5): KAGVTQTPRYLIKTRGQQVTLSCSPISGHRSVSWYQQTPGQGLQFLFEYFSETQRNKGNFPGRFSGRQFSNSRSEMNVSTLELGDSALYLCASSLRRGAEETQYFGPGTRLLVL.

The chain is built from TRBV19 and TRBJ2-7; D ambiguous. The CDR3 spans 12 residues. With 5 bases removed from V and 2 bases from J, the gap between germline ends came to 7 bases. Per the germline V gene, CDR1 is LNHDA and CDR2 is SQIVND (reference sequence). The CDR3, as DNA: TGTGCCAGTAGTTCGGTAGCCTACGAGCAGTACTTC. The encoded protein is CASSSVAYEQYF.

This clone appeared a few times. This chain links TRBV19 with TRBJ2-3; D is possibly TRBD2 (5 bases). Germline V CDR1 and CDR2: LNHDA, SQIVND (reference sequence). The CDR3 totals 14 residues. The CDR3 DNA is TGTGCGACCGGCGGGCAATTCCCCACAGATACGCAGTATTTT. Its translation: CATGGQFPTDTQYF.

This chain links TRBV5-1 with TRBJ2-7, with D unresolved. With 0 bases removed from V and 4 bases from J, the gap between germline ends came to 17 bases. There are 16 residues in the CDR3. Germline CDR1 reads SGHRS; CDR2 reads YFSETQ. The CDR3 reads CASSLGSSGRLYEQYF. The DNA of the CDR3 is TGCGCCAGCAGCTTGGGGTCGTCCGGTCGGTTGTACGAGCAGTACTTC.

J is TRBJ2-5 and V is TRBV6-5, with D tentatively TRBD2 (5 bases). Per the germline V gene, CDR1 is MNHEY and CDR2 is SVGAGI. Trimming left V 2 bases short and J 2 bases short, with 9 bases between. This CDR3 spans 14 amino acids. CDR3 nucleotide sequence: TGTGCCAGCAGTTACGGCGGGCGGCAAGAGACCCAGTACTTC. Amino acid sequence: CASSYGGRQETQYF.